The 2 T cell receptor beta chains in this list originate from one sample, sequenced in a study of cytomegalovirus exposure and HLA in healthy donors. In the PCR, 60 Vbeta and 13 Jbeta primers were used. The method was immunoSEQ multiplex PCR; TCRdb's version includes in-frame clones alone and lacks a portion of them. The sample carries under 100,000 clones, roughly four fifths recorded once. Sample: PBMCs. Source of these receptors: a human donor in good health.

This clone has just one count. This chain joins TRBV5-5 and TRBJ2-7; tentative D call: TRBD2 (5 bases). The ends were cut back, 2 bases at V and 1 base at J, with 22 bases in the middle. The germline gives CDR1 SGHKS, CDR2 YYEKEE (reference sequence). The CDR3 length is 18 residues. CDR3 nucleotides: TGTGCCAGCAGCTTAGGGTATGAAAGAGGGATACTATCCTACGAGCAGTACTTC. Residues: CASSLGYERGILSYEQYF.

This sequence joins TRBV15 and TRBJ2-7; possibly TRBD2 for D (5 bases). The CDR3 extends over 15 amino acids. Germline V CDR1 and CDR2: LNHNV, YYDKDF (reference sequence). V lost 6 bases and J lost 0, with 15 bases in between. In DNA form, the CDR3 reads TGTGCCACCAGACAGAACGGACTCCCCTCCTACGAGCAGTACTTC. Translating it yields CATRQNGLPSYEQYF.